This entry lists 20 T cell receptor beta chains sequenced from one sample in a study of vaccination effects on CD4 cells after COVID-19. Profiled with immunoSEQ multiplex PCR; TCRdb holds only in-frame clones, not every one. This sample yields approximately 78,000 clones, of which 75% to 85% are seen a single time; 1.2% belongs to the top ten. Antigen-specific CD4+ T cells were expanded (with viral peptide pools) by the ViraFEST assay ahead of sequencing. CD4+ T cells were isolated after 10 days of culture. Vaccination of participants consisted of two doses of either the BNT162b2 or mRNA-1273 vaccine. No antigen is known for these receptors. Here the sequenced sample was CD4+ T cells from PBMCs cultured with HCoV-229E spike peptides, taken after COVID-19 vaccination. Every receptor here comes from a human donor who received a COVID-19 vaccine.

With respect to this clone: Additional DNA sequences in this sample encode the identical CDR3. The rearrangement joins TRBV12-3 or TRBV12-4 to TRBJ1-5; perhaps TRBD1 as D (5 bases). The CDR3 runs to 13 residues. V gave up 5 bases and J gave up 1 base, with 6 bases separating them. The CDR3 loop is CASSRDSNQPQHF. The CDR3 DNA sequence: TGTGCCAGCAGTCGGGACAGCAATCAGCCCCAGCATTTT.

This sequence joins TRBV11-2 and TRBJ2-3; 8 bases fit TRBD2. Germline CDR1 SGHAT, CDR2 FQNNGV. Trimming at V came to 6 bases and at J to 4 bases, leaving 12 bases not matched to a gene. This CDR3 has 16 amino acids. The CDR3 DNA is TGTGCCAGCAGGGGGGCTGGGACTAGATACGCAGATACGCAGTATTTT. It specifies CASRGAGTRYADTQYF.

The rearrangement links TRBV6-1 to TRBJ2-2, with D unresolved. Germline V CDR1 and CDR2: MNHNS, SASEGT. There are 12 residues in the CDR3. V gave up 2 bases and J gave up 7 bases, with 5 bases separating them. The CDR3 loop is CASSERVGELFF. As DNA, the CDR3 is TGTGCCAGCAGTGAAAGGGTCGGGGAGCTGTTTTTT.

This sequence joins TRBV6-6 and TRBJ2-6; no definite D call. CDR1 is MNHNY, CDR2 SVGAGI, per germline (reference sequence). V lost 2 bases and J lost 0, with 8 bases in between. This CDR3 spans 16 amino acids. The CDR3 spells CASSYKGRSGANVLTF. In DNA form, the CDR3 reads TGTGCCAGCAGTTACAAAGGCCGCTCTGGGGCCAACGTCCTGACTTTC.

The J gene is TRBJ2-1, the V gene TRBV19; perhaps D is TRBD1 or TRBD2 (6 bases each). Germline assignment: CDR1 LNHDA and CDR2 SQIVND (reference sequence). With 3 bases removed from V and 2 bases from J, the gap between germline ends came to 11 bases. CDR3 size: 15 residues. The CDR3 is CASSIEGGPYNEQFF. The CDR3, as DNA: TGTGCCAGTAGTATTGAGGGGGGCCCCTACAATGAGCAGTTCTTC.

This clone was observed a handful of times. The J gene is TRBJ2-2, the V gene TRBV9; 12 nucleotides agree with TRBD1. There are 15 residues in the CDR3. Germline trimming cut 4 bases from V and 6 bases from J; bases unmatched to any gene: 4. The V gene's germline CDR1 is SGDLS and CDR2 YYNGEE. The CDR3 DNA follows: TGTGCCAGCAGCCCCCGGGACAGGGGGCCCGGGGAGCTGTTTTTT. Amino acid sequence: CASSPRDRGPGELFF.

V is TRBV6-2 or TRBV6-3 and J is TRBJ1-2, with no clear D. V shed 4 bases and J shed 6 bases, with 6 bases lying between them. Germline V lookup: CDR1 MNHEY, CDR2 SVGEGT. This CDR3 comprises 11 residues. The CDR3 sequence: CASSSSHGYTF. Written as DNA, the CDR3 is TGTGCCAGCAGTTCTTCCCATGGCTACACCTTC.

The chain joins TRBV5-1 to TRBJ2-3; a weak D match, TRBD1 (5 bases). CDR3 size: 14 residues. Germline V gives CDR1 SGHRS, CDR2 YFSETQ. The V end lost 5 bases, the J end lost 4 bases, and 14 bases lay between the germline ends. The CDR3 DNA is TGCGCCAGCAGTTCAATTCAGGGCCCAGATACGCAGTATTTT. As protein: CASSSIQGPDTQYF.

This chain links TRBV18 with TRBJ2-7; 7 nucleotides line up with TRBD1. The V and J ends lost 6 bases and 2 bases, in that order; junction bases with no gene match: 7. Germline V gene sequence: CDR1 KGHSH, CDR2 LQKENI. The CDR3 extends over 14 amino acids. The CDR3 DNA reads as TGTGCCAGCTCGCTGACAGGGAATCCCTACGAGCAGTACGTC. Translating it yields CASSLTGNPYEQYV.

The chain links TRBV7-3 to TRBJ2-1; the D is unclear. CDR3 length: 13 amino acids. Germline V gives CDR1 SGHTA, CDR2 FQGTGA. The V gene lost 6 bases and the J gene lost 1 base, with 7 bases spanning the gap. The CDR3 loop reads CASSPGSYNEQFF. CDR3 DNA: TGTGCCAGCAGTCCCGGATCCTACAATGAGCAGTTCTTC. The full variable domain, rest sourced from reference TRBV7-3 and TRBJ2-1, is GAGVSQTPSNKVTEKGKYVELRCDPISGHTALYWYRQSLGQGPEFLIYFQGTGAADDSGLPNDRFFAVRPEGSVSTLKIQRTERGDSAVYLCASSPGSYNEQFFGPGTRLTVL.

This clone was picked up one time. The chain carries TRBV24-1 and TRBJ1-5, with D maybe TRBD1 (5 bases). Between the trimmed V and J ends, which lost 4 bases and 0 bases, there was a span of 12 bases. Germline V gene data show CDR1 as KGHDR and CDR2 as SFDVKD. The CDR3 sequence is 16 residues long. CDR3 bases: TGTGCCACCAGTGACCCCGGACATAATAGCAATCAGCCCCAGCATTTT. Residues: CATSDPGHNSNQPQHF.

CDR3 coding DNA: TGCAGCGCTACTCCCGGGACAGGGAGCTCCTACAATGAGCAGTTCTTC. This encodes CSATPGTGSSYNEQFF. This sequence joins TRBV29-1 and TRBJ2-1; TRBD1 agrees at 9 bases. From germline, CDR1 is SQVTM and CDR2 ANQGSEA. Germline trimming cut 7 bases from V and 0 bases from J; bases unmatched to any gene: 10. CDR3 length: 16 residues.

V is TRBV5-1 and J is TRBJ2-1, with no clear D. V lost 2 bases, J lost 0 bases, and 9 bases lay in between. Germline lookup yields CDR1 SGHRS and CDR2 YFSETQ. The CDR3 extends over 15 amino acids. DNA for the CDR3: TGCGCCAGCAGCTTTGCACAGAACTCCTACAATGAGCAGTTCTTC. This sequence encodes CASSFAQNSYNEQFF.

The chain links TRBV7-3 to TRBJ2-1, with D perhaps given as TRBD1 or TRBD2 (5 bases each). The CDR3 length is 14 residues. V lost 0 bases and J 9 bases, leaving 12 bases between the germline ends. CDR1 SGHTA and CDR2 FQGTGA come from the germline V gene. Here the CDR3 reads CASSLTQGRGEQFF. The CDR3 coding sequence is TGTGCCAGCAGCTTAACCCAGGGACGTGGTGAGCAGTTCTTC.

The chain is built from TRBV25-1 and TRBJ2-2; 7 nucleotides line up with TRBD2. Germline CDR1 is MGHDK and CDR2 is SYGVNS. After removal of 0 bases from V and 8 bases from J, the junction contained 3 bases not matched to a gene. The CDR3 contains 14 residues. The CDR3 here is CASSEYGGRGELFF. The CDR3 coding sequence is TGTGCCAGCAGTGAATATGGCGGGAGAGGGGAGCTGTTTTTT.

The V gene is TRBV15, the J gene TRBJ1-5; 12 nucleotides match TRBD1. Trimming took 1 base from V and 3 from J; bases not matched to a gene: 13. This CDR3 is 20 amino acids long. Per the germline V gene, CDR1 is LNHNV and CDR2 is YYDKDF (reference sequence). Here the CDR3 reads CATSRALSRTGQGANQPQHF. The DNA for the CDR3 is TGTGCCACCAGCAGAGCCCTTAGTAGGACGGGACAGGGGGCCAATCAGCCCCAGCATTTT.

The count of this clone is one. This chain connects TRBV29-1 to TRBJ1-1; unclear D gene. The CDR3 has 13 amino acids. V shed 4 bases and J shed 1 base, with 10 bases lying between them. Looked up from germline, CDR1 is SQVTM and CDR2 is ANQGSEA. The CDR3 region is CSVVWRPNTEAFF. The CDR3 DNA is TGCAGCGTTGTGTGGAGACCGAACACTGAAGCTTTCTTT.

This sequence joins TRBV7-9 and TRBJ1-1; no clear D gene. The CDR3 runs to 14 residues. V lost 7 bases and J lost 7, with 19 bases in between. Looked up from germline, CDR1 is SEHNR and CDR2 is FQNEAQ (reference sequence). DNA of the CDR3: TGTGCCAGCATCGCAATCGGGGTCGTGAGTGAAGCTTTCTTT. It translates to CASIAIGVVSEAFF.

This clone appeared a single time. The rearrangement links TRBV3-1 (or the pseudogene TRBV3-2) to TRBJ1-2; D is undetermined. Trimming pared 3 bases from V and 6 bases from J, leaving 8 bases between. CDR1 and CDR2 (germline): LGHDT, YNNKEL (reference sequence). This CDR3 is built from 12 residues. CDR3 DNA sequence: TGTGCCAGCAGCCAGGGAGACCATGGCTACACCTTC. This sequence encodes CASSQGDHGYTF.

This chain links TRBV11-3 with TRBJ2-3, with D unclear. The CDR3 is made up of 14 amino acids. The germline CDR1 and CDR2 sequences are SGHNT and YENEEA. Trimming removed 5 bases at V and 0 bases at J, with 9 bases between. The CDR3 nucleotides are TGTGCCAGCAGCCCCACGAGGAGCACAGATACGCAGTATTTT. It translates to CASSPTRSTDTQYF.